What follows are 28 T cell receptor beta chains derived from one specimen sequenced in a study of T cell responses to AZD1222 COVID-19 vaccine. The assay was immunoSEQ multiplex PCR, and TCRdb's table has in-frame clones only and misses some. The sample contains some 150,000 clones, around 90% of which appear only once. Sequencing used peripheral blood, obtained 28 days after the second dose of the MenACWY control vaccine. The origin of the receptors is an adult who received the MenACWY meningococcal vaccine as a control.

The chain joins TRBV6-2 or TRBV6-3 to TRBJ2-3; possible D gene TRBD2, 5 bases. Germline lookup yields CDR1 MNHEY and CDR2 SVGEGT. This CDR3 is 13 amino acids long. Trimming cost V 5 bases and J 4 bases, with 10 bases left between them. CDR3 protein: CASSRAGPDTQYF. The CDR3 DNA reads TGTGCCAGCAGTCGGGCGGGCCCAGATACGCAGTATTTT.

The chain employs TRBV11-1 and TRBJ2-7; D gene unclear. The V end lost 3 bases, the J end lost 2 bases, and 14 bases lay between the germline ends. This CDR3 has 15 amino acids. CDR1 and CDR2 from the germline V gene are SGHAT and FQDESV (reference sequence). CDR3 loop: CASSFTDGKPYEQYF. The CDR3 coding sequence is TGTGCCAGCAGCTTTACGGACGGAAAACCCTACGAGCAGTACTTC.

The CDR3 protein is CASTLWDPGQPQHF. The CDR3 DNA reads TGTGCCAGCACCCTATGGGACCCAGGGCAGCCCCAGCATTTT. This chain links TRBV7-8 with TRBJ1-5, with D maybe TRBD1 (5 bases). The V end was cut by 7 bases, the J end by 7 bases, with 17 bases between. Germline values: CDR1 SGHVS, CDR2 FQNEAQ. This CDR3 is built from 14 residues.

This clone turned up a few times. V usage is TRBV28 and J usage is TRBJ2-7; D tentatively reads TRBD1 or TRBD2 (7 bases each). The V and J ends lost 7 bases and 1 base respectively, with 17 bases between them. The CDR3 runs to 15 residues. Germline lookup yields CDR1 MDHEN and CDR2 SYDVKM. CDR3 nucleotides: TGTGCCAGCACCCAGGGGGGGGCATTATCCTACGAGCAGTACTTC. It translates to CASTQGGALSYEQYF. The variable domain in full, with the rest retrieved from reference TRBV28 and TRBJ2-7, is DVKVTQSSRYLVKRTGEKVFLECVQDMDHENMFWYRQDPGLGLRLIYFSYDVKMKEKGDIPEGYSVSREKKERFSLILESASTNQTSMYLCASTQGGALSYEQYFGPGTRLTVT.

The chain joins TRBV24-1 to TRBJ1-1; D remains ambiguous. Between the trimmed V and J ends, which lost 4 bases and 6 bases, there was a span of 11 bases. Germline loops: CDR1 KGHDR, CDR2 SFDVKD. This CDR3 comprises 13 residues. The CDR3 sequence: CATSETAVSEAFF. The CDR3 DNA sequence: TGTGCCACCAGTGAAACGGCTGTCTCTGAAGCTTTCTTT.

The V gene is TRBV6-5, the J gene TRBJ2-7; D is perhaps TRBD2 (6 bases). The CDR3 extends over 14 amino acids. The germline gives CDR1 MNHEY, CDR2 SVGAGI. Trimming removed 8 bases from V and 3 bases from J, with 17 bases in between. Written as DNA, the CDR3 is TGTGCCAGCGCTGTCCGGGACTCAGTCTACGAGCAGTACTTC. Translation: CASAVRDSVYEQYF.

The V gene is TRBV5-4, the J gene TRBJ2-6; D call uncertain. V lost 4 bases to trimming and J lost 0 bases, with 11 bases between them. Germline V CDR1 and CDR2: SGHNT, YYREEE (reference sequence). CDR3 length equals 16 residues. CDR3 bases: TGTGCCAGCAGCCAAACATATCACTCTGGGGCCAACGTCCTGACTTTC. Translated, it gives CASSQTYHSGANVLTF.

The chain is built from TRBV5-5 and TRBJ2-5; D not resolved. This CDR3 is 15 amino acids long. CDR1 SGHKS and CDR2 YYEKEE come from the germline V gene (reference sequence). Between the trimmed V and J ends, which lost 4 bases and 5 bases, there was a span of 18 bases. The CDR3, as DNA: TGTGCCAGCAGCATCCTGTATTCGGGCGCCGAGACCCAGTACTTC. This gives the protein CASSILYSGAETQYF. The full variable domain, in which reference TRBV5-5 and TRBJ2-5 provide the parts outside the CDR3, is DAGVTQSPTHLIKTRGQQVTLRCSPISGHKSVSWYQQVLGQGPQFIFQYYEKEERGRGNFPDRFSARQFPNYSSELNVNALLLGDSALYLCASSILYSGAETQYFGPGTRLLVL.

The rearrangement joins TRBV30 to TRBJ1-6; D is ambiguous. CDR3 length: 14 residues. V lost 5 bases to trimming and J lost 9 bases, with 17 bases between them. Germline V gene sequence: CDR1 GTSNPN, CDR2 SVGIG (reference sequence). Written as DNA, the CDR3 is TGTGCCTGGTCCCCCCGTGGCGGTGGTTCACCCCTCCACTTT. This gives the protein CAWSPRGGGSPLHF.

The gene calls are TRBV15 and TRBJ2-1, with D uncertain. The V and J ends lost 0 bases and 6 bases respectively, with 6 bases between them. Per germline, CDR1 LNHNV and CDR2 YYDKDF (reference sequence). The CDR3 has 13 amino acids. CDR3 in amino acids: CATSRDGFNEQFF. The DNA of the CDR3 is TGTGCCACCAGCAGAGATGGGTTCAATGAGCAGTTCTTC.

J is TRBJ2-1 and V is TRBV10-3; tentative D call: TRBD1 (5 bases). Trimming took off 5 bases at V and 5 bases at J, with 7 bases between the two ends. The CDR3 contains 12 residues. CDR1 ENHRY and CDR2 SYGVKD come from the germline V gene. The DNA of the CDR3 is TGTGCCATCAGTCCGGACAACAATGAGCAGTTCTTC. It codes for CAISPDNNEQFF.

CDR3 sequence (DNA): TGTGCCACCGCAACCGGGACAGGGTTCAGGAAGCAGTTCTTC. Its protein product is CATATGTGFRKQFF. The rearrangement uses TRBV28 and TRBJ2-1; 9 bases align to TRBD1. The CDR3 contains 14 residues. Germline assignment: CDR1 MDHEN and CDR2 SYDVKM. V lost 10 bases to trimming and J lost 11 bases; unmatched junction nucleotides: 15.

The rearrangement links TRBV28 to TRBJ2-1; D is uncertain. Germline V gene sequence: CDR1 MDHEN, CDR2 SYDVKM. The V end was cut by 6 bases, the J end by 0 bases, with 12 bases between. The CDR3 is 15 amino acids. In DNA form, the CDR3 reads TGTGCCAGCAGCCTGGACCCGAGCTCCTACAATGAGCAGTTCTTC. This encodes CASSLDPSSYNEQFF.

The J gene is TRBJ1-6, the V gene TRBV12-3 or TRBV12-4; no firm D call. V lost 3 bases to trimming and J lost 11 bases, with 11 bases between them. The CDR3 extends over 13 amino acids. The CDR3 nucleotides are TGTGCCAGCAGTTTGACACAGCTGACACCCCTCCACTTT. Translated, it gives CASSLTQLTPLHF.

This rearrangement joins TRBV5-4 to TRBJ1-1; no reliable D call. The CDR3 sequence is 18 residues long. Germline assignment: CDR1 SGHNT and CDR2 YYREEE (reference sequence). V lost 0 bases to trimming and J lost 0 bases, with 18 bases between them. The chain's CDR3 is CASSLAAGILVMNTEAFF. The DNA for the CDR3 is TGTGCCAGCAGCTTGGCGGCGGGGATACTAGTCATGAACACTGAAGCTTTCTTT.

The chain couples TRBV9 to TRBJ2-3; tentative D call: TRBD2 (5 bases). V was shortened by 4 bases and J by 2 bases, with 11 bases between the two germline ends. The CDR3 covers 14 residues. Germline V lookup: CDR1 SGDLS, CDR2 YYNGEE. In nucleotides, the CDR3 is TGTGCCAGCAGCACGCCGGGGTACACAGATACGCAGTATTTT. This gives the protein CASSTPGYTDTQYF.

A few counts support this clone. The genes are TRBV28 and TRBJ2-2; D is ambiguous. V dropped 7 bases and J dropped 7 bases, with 13 bases sitting between them. Germline values: CDR1 MDHEN, CDR2 SYDVKM. The CDR3 has 13 residues. The CDR3 nucleotides are TGTGCCAGCAAGTTGCAGGCCGACGGGGAGCTGTTTTTT. Translating gives CASKLQADGELFF. The variable domain in full, with the rest retrieved from reference TRBV28 and TRBJ2-2, is DVKVTQSSRYLVKRTGEKVFLECVQDMDHENMFWYRQDPGLGLRLIYFSYDVKMKEKGDIPEGYSVSREKKERFSLILESASTNQTSMYLCASKLQADGELFFGEGSRLTVL.

V and J are TRBV18 and TRBJ1-1; no definite D call. Trimming pared 5 bases from V and 6 bases from J, leaving 13 bases between. Germline CDR1 is KGHSH and CDR2 is LQKENI. This CDR3 has 13 residues. The CDR3 DNA reads TGTGCCAGCTCAGAAGTGAGAGTTGCTGAAGCTTTCTTT. Its protein product is CASSEVRVAEAFF.

The chain employs TRBV24-1 and TRBJ2-1; 10 bases are a match to TRBD1. The ends lost 1 base at V and 2 bases at J; junction bases unmatched: 10. Germline lookup yields CDR1 KGHDR and CDR2 SFDVKD. This CDR3 spans 19 amino acids. The CDR3 region has the DNA TGTGCCACCAGTGATTTCGTGACAGGGGGCCGGGGGGCCTACAATGAGCAGTTCTTC. Its translation: CATSDFVTGGRGAYNEQFF.

This clone was picked up a small number of times. CDR3 in DNA: TGTGCCAGCAGGGCGTTGGACGAAAACACCATATATTTT. This sequence encodes CASRALDENTIYF. The chain combines TRBV27 with TRBJ1-3, with unresolved D. This CDR3 is 13 amino acids long. Deletions cut 6 bases from V and 6 bases from J, with 12 bases between. Per germline, CDR1 MNHEY and CDR2 SMNVEV (reference sequence).

V gene TRBV4-3 combines with J gene TRBJ1-2, with unresolved D. The CDR3 contains 15 residues. Germline V lookup: CDR1 LGHNA, CDR2 YSLEER. V shed 4 bases and J shed 4 bases, with 16 bases lying between them. In DNA form, the CDR3 reads TGCGCCAGCAGCCGAAACGGGGAGGCTAGCTATGGCTACACCTTC. It specifies CASSRNGEASYGYTF.

V usage is TRBV19 and J usage is TRBJ2-3, with TRBD2 matching over 9 bases. CDR3 length: 16 amino acids. V lost 4 bases to trimming and J lost 0 bases; unmatched junction nucleotides: 5. Germline-derived CDR1 and CDR2 are LNHDA and SQIVND (reference sequence). For the CDR3, the DNA is TGTGCCAGTAGTACAGCTAGCGGGATGAGCACAGATACGCAGTATTTT. This gives the protein CASSTASGMSTDTQYF.

The chain recombines TRBV5-1 with TRBJ2-7; D is unresolved. This CDR3 comprises 12 residues. With 4 bases removed from V and 2 bases from J, the gap between germline ends came to 7 bases. Germline lookup yields CDR1 SGHRS and CDR2 YFSETQ. The CDR3 is CASSPPAYEQYF. The CDR3 DNA sequence: TGCGCCAGCAGCCCCCCAGCCTACGAGCAGTACTTC.

The gene calls are TRBV2 and TRBJ1-5; tentatively, D is TRBD1 (5 bases). The CDR3 extends over 14 amino acids. Germline values: CDR1 SNHLY, CDR2 FYNNEI. The V end was cut by 4 bases, the J end by 0 bases, with 7 bases between. The CDR3 reads CASSGTLSNQPQHF. The CDR3 nucleotides are TGTGCCAGCAGTGGGACACTTAGCAATCAGCCCCAGCATTTT.

J is TRBJ1-1 and V is TRBV6-2 or TRBV6-3; D is undetermined. In germline, CDR1 is MNHEY, CDR2 SVGEGT. V was clipped by 3 bases and J by 1 base, with 9 bases between them. The CDR3 covers 14 residues. The CDR3 DNA reads TGTGCCAGCAGTTATTTGTCCCAGAACACTGAAGCTTTCTTT. It specifies CASSYLSQNTEAFF.

This rearrangement joins TRBV6-1 to TRBJ2-7; maybe TRBD2 (5 bases). Trimming took off 5 bases at V and 7 bases at J, with 15 bases between the two ends. The length of the CDR3 is 13 residues. Germline V gives CDR1 MNHNS, CDR2 SASEGT. The CDR3 DNA follows: TGTGCCAGCAGTTTCCCCTCTTTAGCGGAGCAGTACTTC. Protein product: CASSFPSLAEQYF.

The chain recombines TRBV28 with TRBJ1-5; D unresolved. Trimming left V 3 bases short and J 7 bases short, with 13 bases between. The CDR3 totals 14 residues. Per germline, CDR1 MDHEN and CDR2 SYDVKM. The DNA of the CDR3 is TGTGCCAGCAGTTTCAAACAATCAATCCAGCCCCAGCATTTT. Translated: CASSFKQSIQPQHF.

J is TRBJ2-7 and V is TRBV29-1, with 8 nucleotides matching TRBD2. Germline CDR1 and CDR2: SQVTM and ANQGSEA. This CDR3 comprises 13 residues. V trimming: 3 bases; J trimming: 5 bases; junction bases outside the gene matches: 6. CDR3 sequence: CSVEGREGHEQYF. CDR3 DNA: TGCAGCGTTGAGGGACGGGAGGGCCACGAGCAGTACTTC.